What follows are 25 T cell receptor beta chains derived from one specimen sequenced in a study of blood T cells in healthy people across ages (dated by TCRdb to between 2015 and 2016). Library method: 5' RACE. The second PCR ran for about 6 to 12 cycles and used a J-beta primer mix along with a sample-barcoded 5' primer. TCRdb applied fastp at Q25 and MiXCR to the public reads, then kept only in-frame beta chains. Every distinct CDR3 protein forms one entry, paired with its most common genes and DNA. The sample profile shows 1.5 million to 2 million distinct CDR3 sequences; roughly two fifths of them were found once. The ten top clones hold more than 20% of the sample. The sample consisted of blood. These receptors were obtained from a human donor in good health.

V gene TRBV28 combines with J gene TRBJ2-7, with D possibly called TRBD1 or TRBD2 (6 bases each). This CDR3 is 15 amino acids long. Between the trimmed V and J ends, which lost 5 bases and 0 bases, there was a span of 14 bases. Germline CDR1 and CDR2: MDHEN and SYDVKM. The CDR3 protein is CASSPGGLDSYEQYF. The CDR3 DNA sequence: TGTGCCAGCAGTCCCGGGGGCCTCGACTCCTACGAGCAGTACTTC.

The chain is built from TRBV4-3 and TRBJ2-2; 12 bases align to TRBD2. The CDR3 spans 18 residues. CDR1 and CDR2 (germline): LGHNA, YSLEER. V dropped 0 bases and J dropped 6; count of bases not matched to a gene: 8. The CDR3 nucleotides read TGCGCCAGCAGCCAAGATTACGGACTAGCGGGGTGGTCCGGGGAGCTGTTTTTT. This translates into CASSQDYGLAGWSGELFF.

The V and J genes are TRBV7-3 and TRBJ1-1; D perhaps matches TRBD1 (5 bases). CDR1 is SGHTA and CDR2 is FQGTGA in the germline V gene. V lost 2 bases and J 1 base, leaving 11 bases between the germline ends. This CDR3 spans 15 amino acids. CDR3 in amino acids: CASSLGGTPNTEAFF. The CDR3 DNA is TGTGCCAGCAGCTTAGGGGGGACCCCGAACACTGAAGCTTTCTTT.

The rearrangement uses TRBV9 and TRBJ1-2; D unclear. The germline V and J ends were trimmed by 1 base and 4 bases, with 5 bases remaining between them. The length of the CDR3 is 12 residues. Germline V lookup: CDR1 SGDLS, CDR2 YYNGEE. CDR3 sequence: CASSVNAYGYTF. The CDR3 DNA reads TGTGCCAGCAGCGTAAACGCCTATGGCTACACCTTC.

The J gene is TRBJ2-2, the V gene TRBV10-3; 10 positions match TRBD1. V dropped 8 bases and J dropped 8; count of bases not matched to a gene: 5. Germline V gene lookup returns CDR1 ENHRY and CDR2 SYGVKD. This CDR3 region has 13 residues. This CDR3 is CAIGDRGFGELFF. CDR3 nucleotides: TGTGCCATCGGGGACAGGGGTTTTGGGGAGCTGTTTTTT.

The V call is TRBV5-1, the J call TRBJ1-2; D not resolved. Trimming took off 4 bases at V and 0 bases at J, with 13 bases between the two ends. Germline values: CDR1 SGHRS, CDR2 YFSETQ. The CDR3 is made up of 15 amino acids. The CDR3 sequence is CASSPYPLPNYGYTF. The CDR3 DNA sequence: TGCGCCAGCAGCCCGTACCCTCTTCCTAACTATGGCTACACCTTC.

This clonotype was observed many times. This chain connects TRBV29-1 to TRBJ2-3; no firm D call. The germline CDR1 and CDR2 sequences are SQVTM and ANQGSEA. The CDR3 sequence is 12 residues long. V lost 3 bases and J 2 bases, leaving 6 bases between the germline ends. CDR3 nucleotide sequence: TGCAGCGTTGAGGCACCCACAGATACGCAGTATTTT. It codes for CSVEAPTDTQYF.

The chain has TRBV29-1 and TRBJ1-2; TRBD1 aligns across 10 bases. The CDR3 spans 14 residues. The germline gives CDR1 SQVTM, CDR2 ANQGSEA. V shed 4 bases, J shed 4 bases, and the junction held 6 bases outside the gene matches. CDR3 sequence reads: CSVVFGQGGYGYTF. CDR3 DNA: TGCAGCGTTGTTTTCGGACAGGGGGGCTATGGCTACACCTTC.

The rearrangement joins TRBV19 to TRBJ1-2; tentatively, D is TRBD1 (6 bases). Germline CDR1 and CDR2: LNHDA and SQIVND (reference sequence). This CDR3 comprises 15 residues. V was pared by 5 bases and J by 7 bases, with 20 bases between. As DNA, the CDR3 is TGTGCCAGTAGTCCATCTGGGGGCCCAGGCTGTGGCTACACCTTC. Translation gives CASSPSGGPGCGYTF. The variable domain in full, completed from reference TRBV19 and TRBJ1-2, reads DGGITQSPKYLFRKEGQNVTLSCEQNLNHDAMYWYRQDPGQGLRLIYYSQIVNDFQKGDIAEGYSVSREKKESFPLTVTSAQKNPTAFYLCASSPSGGPGCGYTFGSGTRLTVV.

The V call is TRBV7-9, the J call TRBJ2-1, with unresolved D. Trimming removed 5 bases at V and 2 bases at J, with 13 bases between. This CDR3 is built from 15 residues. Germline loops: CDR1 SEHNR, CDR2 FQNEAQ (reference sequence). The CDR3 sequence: CASSPTNMPYNEQFF. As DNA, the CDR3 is TGTGCCAGCAGCCCCACCAACATGCCCTACAATGAGCAGTTCTTC.

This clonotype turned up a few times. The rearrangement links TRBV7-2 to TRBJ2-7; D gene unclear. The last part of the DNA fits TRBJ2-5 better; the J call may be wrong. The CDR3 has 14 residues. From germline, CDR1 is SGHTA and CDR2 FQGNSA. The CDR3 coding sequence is TGTGCCAGCAGCTTAGTCTCCCCTAGGGAGACCCAGTACTTC. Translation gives CASSLVSPRETQYF.

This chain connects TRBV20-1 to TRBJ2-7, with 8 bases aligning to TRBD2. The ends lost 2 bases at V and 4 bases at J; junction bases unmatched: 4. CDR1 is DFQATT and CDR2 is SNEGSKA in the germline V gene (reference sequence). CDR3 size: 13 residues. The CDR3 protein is CSARLAGLYEQYF. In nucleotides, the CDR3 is TGCAGTGCTAGATTAGCGGGACTTTACGAGCAGTACTTC.

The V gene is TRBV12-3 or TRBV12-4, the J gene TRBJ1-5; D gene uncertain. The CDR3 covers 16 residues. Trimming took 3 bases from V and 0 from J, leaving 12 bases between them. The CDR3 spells CASSLVPRVSNQPQHF. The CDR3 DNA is TGTGCCAGCAGTTTGGTCCCAAGGGTTAGCAATCAGCCCCAGCATTTT.

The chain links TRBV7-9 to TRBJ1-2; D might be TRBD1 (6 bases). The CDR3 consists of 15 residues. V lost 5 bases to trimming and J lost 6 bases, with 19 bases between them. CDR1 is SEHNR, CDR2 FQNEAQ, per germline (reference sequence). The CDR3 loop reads CASSKPDRTLHGYTF. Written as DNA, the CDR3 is TGTGCCAGCAGCAAACCCGACAGGACCCTCCATGGCTACACCTTC.

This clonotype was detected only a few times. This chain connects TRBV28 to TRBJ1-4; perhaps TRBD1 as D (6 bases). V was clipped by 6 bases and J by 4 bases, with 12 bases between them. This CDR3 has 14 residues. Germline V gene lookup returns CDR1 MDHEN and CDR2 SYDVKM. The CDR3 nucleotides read TGTGCCAGCAGGCGGGGGCTCCTTAATGAAAAACTGTTTTTT. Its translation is CASRRGLLNEKLFF.

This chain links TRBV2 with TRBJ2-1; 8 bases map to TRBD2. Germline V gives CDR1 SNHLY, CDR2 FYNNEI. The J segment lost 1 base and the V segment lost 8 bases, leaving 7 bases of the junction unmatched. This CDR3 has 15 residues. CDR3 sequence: CASRPLAGSYNEQFF. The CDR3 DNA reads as TGTGCCAGCCGCCCCCTAGCGGGTTCCTACAATGAGCAGTTCTTC. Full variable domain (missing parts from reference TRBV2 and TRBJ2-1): EPEVTQTPSHQVTQMGQEVILRCVPISNHLYFYWYRQILGQKVEFLVSFYNNEISEKSEIFDDQFSVERPDGSNFTLKIRSTKLEDSAMYFCASRPLAGSYNEQFFGPGTRLTVL.

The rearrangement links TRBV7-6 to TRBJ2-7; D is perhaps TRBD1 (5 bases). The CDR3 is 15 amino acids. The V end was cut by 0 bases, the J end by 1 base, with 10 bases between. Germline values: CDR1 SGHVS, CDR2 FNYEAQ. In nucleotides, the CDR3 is TGTGCCAGCAGCTTAGCCGACAGTTCGTCCTACGAGCAGTACTTC. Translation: CASSLADSSSYEQYF.

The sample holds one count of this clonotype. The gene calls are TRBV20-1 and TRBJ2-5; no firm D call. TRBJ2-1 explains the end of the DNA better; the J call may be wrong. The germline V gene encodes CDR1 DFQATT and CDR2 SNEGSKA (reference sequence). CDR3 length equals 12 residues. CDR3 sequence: CSASSYQETQFF. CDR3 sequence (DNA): TGCAGTGCTAGCTCCTACCAAGAGACCCAGTTCTTC.

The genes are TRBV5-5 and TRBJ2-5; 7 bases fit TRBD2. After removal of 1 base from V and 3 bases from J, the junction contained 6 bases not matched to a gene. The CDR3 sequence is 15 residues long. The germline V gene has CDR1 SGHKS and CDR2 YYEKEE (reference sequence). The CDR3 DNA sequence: TGTGCCAGCAGCTTGTGGGGGGGACTCAAAGAGACCCAGTACTTC. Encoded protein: CASSLWGGLKETQYF.

CDR3: CASSPPEGAHSEAFF. The CDR3 nucleotides read TGTGCCAGCAGCCCCCCGGAGGGGGCGCATAGTGAAGCTTTCTTT. The chain joins TRBV3-1 to TRBJ1-1; TRBD1 matches at 7 bases. This CDR3 region has 15 residues. J was trimmed by 7 bases and V by 4 bases; bases with no gene match: 12. Germline V gene lookup returns CDR1 LGHDT and CDR2 YNNKEL (reference sequence).

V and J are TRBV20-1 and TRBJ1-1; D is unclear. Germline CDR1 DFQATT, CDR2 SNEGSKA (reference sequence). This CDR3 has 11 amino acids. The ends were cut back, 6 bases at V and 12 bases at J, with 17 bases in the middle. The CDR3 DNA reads TGCAGTGCCATAGCAGCGACGACAACTTTCTTT. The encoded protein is CSAIAATTTFF.

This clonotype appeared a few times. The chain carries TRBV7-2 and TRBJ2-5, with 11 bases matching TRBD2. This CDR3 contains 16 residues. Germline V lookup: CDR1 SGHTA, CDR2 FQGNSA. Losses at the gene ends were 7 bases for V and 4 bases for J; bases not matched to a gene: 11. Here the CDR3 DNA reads TGTGCCAGCACCCGGGGGGCTAGCGGGGGGAGAGAGACCCAGTACTTC. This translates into CASTRGASGGRETQYF.

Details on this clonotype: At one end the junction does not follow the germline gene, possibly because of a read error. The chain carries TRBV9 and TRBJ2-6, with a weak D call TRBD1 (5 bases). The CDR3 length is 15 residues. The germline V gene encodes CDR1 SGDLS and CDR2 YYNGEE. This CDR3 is CASSTMGSGAYVLTF. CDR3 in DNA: TGTGCCAGCAGTACCATGGGCTCTGGGGCCTACGTCCTGACTTTC. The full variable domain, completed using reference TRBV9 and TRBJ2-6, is DSGVTQTPKHLITATGQRVTLRCSPRSGDLSVYWYQQSLDQGLQFLIQYYNGEERAKGNILERFSAQQFPDLHSELNLSSLELGDSALYFCASSTMGSGAYVLTFGAGSRLTVL.

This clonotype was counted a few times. As DNA, the CDR3 is TGCAGTGCTAGAACTCAGACCCGAACTAGCGGGCCATACACAGATACGCAGTATTTT. This sequence encodes CSARTQTRTSGPYTDTQYF. The rearrangement links TRBV20-1 to TRBJ2-3; 9 positions match TRBD2. Trimming removed 2 bases from V and 2 bases from J; junction bases left unmatched: 17. CDR1 and CDR2 from the germline V gene are DFQATT and SNEGSKA (reference sequence). CDR3 length equals 19 residues.

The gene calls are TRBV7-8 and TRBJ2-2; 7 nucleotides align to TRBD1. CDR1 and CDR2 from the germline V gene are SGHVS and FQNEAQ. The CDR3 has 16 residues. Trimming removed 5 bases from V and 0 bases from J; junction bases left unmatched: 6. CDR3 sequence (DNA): TGTGCCAGCAGCCGGGACAGTATCGCGAACACCGGGGAGCTGTTTTTT. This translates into CASSRDSIANTGELFF.